This TCR beta chain was captured by sequencing in a study of identifying expanded T cells in peripheral blood. This CDR3 is built from 15 residues. Trimming cost V 1 base and J 8 bases, with 12 bases left between them. Germline V CDR1 and CDR2: SSHAT, FNYEAQ (reference sequence). No infections or other immune events were documented during collection. This clone was recorded a few times. Its target is not known. Overall study findings and caveats: Approximately two-week clone count variance significantly increased as total template count grew. Technical replicates showed approximately 1.2 changed clones; roughly two weeks about 16.4; four weeks 19.

Some clones are missing from TCRdb's copy, which holds only in-frame ones; the method was immunoSEQ multiplex PCR. The sample has about 130,000 clones, 80% to 90% seen once. The receptor was derived from a person aged 18 to 69 in good health. The rearrangement joins TRBV7-7 to TRBJ1-6; no clear D. Sequencing was carried out using blood. CDR3 sequence (DNA): TGTGCCAGCAGCTTAGGCCGGCCTGGCGATTCACCCCTCCACTTT. Translation: CASSLGRPGDSPLHF.